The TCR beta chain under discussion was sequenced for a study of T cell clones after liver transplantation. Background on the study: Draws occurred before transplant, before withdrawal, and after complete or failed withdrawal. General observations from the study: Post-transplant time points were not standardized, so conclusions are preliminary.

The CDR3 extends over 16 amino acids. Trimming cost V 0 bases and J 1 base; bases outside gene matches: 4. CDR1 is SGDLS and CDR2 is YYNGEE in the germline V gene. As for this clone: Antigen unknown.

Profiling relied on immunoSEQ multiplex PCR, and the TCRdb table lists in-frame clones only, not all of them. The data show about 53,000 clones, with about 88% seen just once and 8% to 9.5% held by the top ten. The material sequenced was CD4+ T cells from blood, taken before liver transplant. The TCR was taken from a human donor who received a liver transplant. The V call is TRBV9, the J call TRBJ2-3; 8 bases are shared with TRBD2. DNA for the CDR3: TGTGCCAGCAGCGTAGAAGGTAGCGGGGGCACAGATACGCAGTATTTT. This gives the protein CASSVEGSGGTDTQYF. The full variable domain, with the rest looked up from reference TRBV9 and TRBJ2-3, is DSGVTQTPKHLITATGQRVTLRCSPRSGDLSVYWYQQSLDQGLQFLIQYYNGEERAKGNILERFSAQQFPDLHSELNLSSLELGDSALYFCASSVEGSGGTDTQYFGPGTRLTVL.